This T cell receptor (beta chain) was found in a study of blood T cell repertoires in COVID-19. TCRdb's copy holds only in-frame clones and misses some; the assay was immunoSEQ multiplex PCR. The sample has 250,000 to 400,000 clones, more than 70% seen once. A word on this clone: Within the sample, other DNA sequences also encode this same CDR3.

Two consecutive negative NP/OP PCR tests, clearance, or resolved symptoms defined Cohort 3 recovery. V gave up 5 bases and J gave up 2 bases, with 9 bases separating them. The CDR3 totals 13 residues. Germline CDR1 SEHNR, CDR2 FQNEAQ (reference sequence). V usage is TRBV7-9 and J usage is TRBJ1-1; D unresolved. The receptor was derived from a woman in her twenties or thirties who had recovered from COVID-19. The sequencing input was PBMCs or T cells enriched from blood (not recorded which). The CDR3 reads CASSPPGNTEAFF. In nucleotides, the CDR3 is TGTGCCAGCAGCCCTCCGGGAAACACTGAAGCTTTCTTT.